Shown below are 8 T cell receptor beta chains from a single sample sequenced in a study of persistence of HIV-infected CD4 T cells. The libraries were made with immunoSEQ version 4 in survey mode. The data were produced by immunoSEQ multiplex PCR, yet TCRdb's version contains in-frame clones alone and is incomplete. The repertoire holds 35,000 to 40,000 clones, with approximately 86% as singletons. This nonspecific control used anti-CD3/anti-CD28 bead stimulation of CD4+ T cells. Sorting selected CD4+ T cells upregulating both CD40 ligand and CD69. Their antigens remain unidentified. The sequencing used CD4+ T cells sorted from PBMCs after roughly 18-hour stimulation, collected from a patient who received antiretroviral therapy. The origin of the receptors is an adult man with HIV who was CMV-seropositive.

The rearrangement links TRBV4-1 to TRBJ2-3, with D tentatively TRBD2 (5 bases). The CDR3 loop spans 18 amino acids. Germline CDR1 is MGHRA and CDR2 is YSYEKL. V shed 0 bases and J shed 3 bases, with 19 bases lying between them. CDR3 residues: CASSQDRSWRALTDTQYF. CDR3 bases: TGCGCCAGCAGCCAAGATCGAAGTTGGCGGGCCTTGACAGATACGCAGTATTTT.

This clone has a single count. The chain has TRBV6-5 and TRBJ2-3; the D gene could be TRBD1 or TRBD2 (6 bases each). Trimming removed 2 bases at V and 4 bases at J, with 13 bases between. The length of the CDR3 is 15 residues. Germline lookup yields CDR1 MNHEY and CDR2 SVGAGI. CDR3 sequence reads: CASSYGGTIPDTQYF. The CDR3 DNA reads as TGTGCCAGCAGTTACGGCGGGACAATCCCAGATACGCAGTATTTT.

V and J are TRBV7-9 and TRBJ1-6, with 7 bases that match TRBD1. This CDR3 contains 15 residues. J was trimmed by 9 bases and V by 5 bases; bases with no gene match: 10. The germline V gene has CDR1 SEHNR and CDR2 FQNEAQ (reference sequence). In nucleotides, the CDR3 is TGTGCCAGCAGCGAAAGACAGGGTTCAGGTTCACCCCTCCACTTT. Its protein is CASSERQGSGSPLHF.

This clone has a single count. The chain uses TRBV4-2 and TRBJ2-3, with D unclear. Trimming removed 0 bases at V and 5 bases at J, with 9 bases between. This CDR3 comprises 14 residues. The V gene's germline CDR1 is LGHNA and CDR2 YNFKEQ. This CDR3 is CASSQELLRDTQYF. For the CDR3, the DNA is TGTGCCAGCAGCCAAGAACTACTGCGAGATACGCAGTATTTT.

CDR3 protein: CASSLPGELFF. The CDR3 DNA reads TGTGCCAGCAGCCTGCCCGGGGAGCTGTTTTTT. The genes are TRBV6-2 or TRBV6-3 and TRBJ2-2, with D unclear. CDR3 size: 11 residues. CDR1 is MNHEY, CDR2 SVGEGT, per germline. V shed 6 bases and J shed 6 bases, with 5 bases lying between them.

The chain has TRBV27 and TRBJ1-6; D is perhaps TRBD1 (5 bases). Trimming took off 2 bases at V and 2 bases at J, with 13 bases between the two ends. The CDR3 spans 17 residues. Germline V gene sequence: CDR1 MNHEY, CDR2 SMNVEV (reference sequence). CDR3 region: CASSLARQGPYNSPLHF. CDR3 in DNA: TGTGCCAGCAGTTTAGCCCGGCAGGGCCCCTATAATTCACCCCTCCACTTT.

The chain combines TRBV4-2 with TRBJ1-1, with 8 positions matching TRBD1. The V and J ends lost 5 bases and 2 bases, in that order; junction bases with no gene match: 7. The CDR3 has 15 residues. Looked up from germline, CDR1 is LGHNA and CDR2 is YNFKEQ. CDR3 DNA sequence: TGTGCCAGCAGCAGGCAGGGACAGGAAAACACTGAAGCTTTCTTT. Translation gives CASSRQGQENTEAFF.

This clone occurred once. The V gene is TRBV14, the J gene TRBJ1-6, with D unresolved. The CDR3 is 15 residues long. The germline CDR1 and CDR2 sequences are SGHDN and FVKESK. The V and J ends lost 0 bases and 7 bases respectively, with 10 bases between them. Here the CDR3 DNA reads TGTGCCAGCAGCCAAGATCCGGGGTCGAATTCACCCCTCCACTTT. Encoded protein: CASSQDPGSNSPLHF.